The 30 T cell receptor beta chains reported below all come from one sample, sequenced in a study of cytomegalovirus exposure and HLA in healthy donors. 60 Vbeta and 13 Jbeta primers were used in PCR. Generated by immunoSEQ multiplex PCR, the TCRdb table keeps only in-frame clones and is missing some. The sample holds about 130,000 clones, roughly three quarters seen once. The material sequenced was PBMCs. Receptors originate from a woman in her fifties or sixties in good health and CMV-seronegative.

This clone is a singleton in its sample. The genes are TRBV19 and TRBJ1-2, with D unresolved. The length of the CDR3 is 13 residues. The germline V gene has CDR1 LNHDA and CDR2 SQIVND (reference sequence). V lost 7 bases, J lost 6 bases, and 15 bases lay in between. The CDR3 region is CASKGRRRDGYTF. Written as DNA, the CDR3 is TGTGCCAGTAAGGGTCGTAGGAGGGATGGCTACACCTTC.

The DNA of the CDR3 is TGTGCCAGCAGCCCCGGACAGTACAATGAGCAGTTCTTC. Its protein is CASSPGQYNEQFF. The V call is TRBV7-6, the J call TRBJ2-1; maybe TRBD1 (6 bases). With 5 bases removed from V and 4 bases from J, the gap between germline ends came to 9 bases. This CDR3 region has 13 residues. CDR1 is SGHVS and CDR2 is FNYEAQ in the germline V gene.

The genes are TRBV5-1 and TRBJ1-1; D might be TRBD1 (6 bases). In germline, CDR1 is SGHRS, CDR2 YFSETQ. V dropped 0 bases and J dropped 3 bases, with 24 bases sitting between them. The length of the CDR3 is 19 residues. DNA of the CDR3: TGCGCCAGCAGCTTGGGGGGATTCGGGGGGCGCATTTCGGACACTGAAGCTTTCTTT. It encodes CASSLGGFGGRISDTEAFF.

The chain joins TRBV5-4 to TRBJ2-5; D might be TRBD2 (7 bases). This CDR3 comprises 15 residues. The germline gives CDR1 SGHNT, CDR2 YYREEE (reference sequence). The V end was cut by 4 bases, the J end by 5 bases, with 18 bases between. The CDR3: CASSRGARSQETQYF. The CDR3 DNA reads TGTGCCAGCAGCCGGGGGGCTAGGTCCCAGGAGACCCAGTACTTC.

This clone turned up a few times. The chain links TRBV10-3 to TRBJ1-2; no clear D gene. Germline assignment: CDR1 ENHRY and CDR2 SYGVKD. This CDR3 is built from 14 residues. V shed 0 bases and J shed 6 bases, with 11 bases lying between them. In nucleotides, the CDR3 is TGTGCCATCAGTGAGTCGCAGGCAGCAGATGGCTACACCTTC. Its translation is CAISESQAADGYTF.

This clone showed up just once. The chain recombines TRBV30 with TRBJ1-1, with D possibly matching TRBD1 (5 bases). The CDR3 loop spans 16 amino acids. Germline V lookup: CDR1 GTSNPN, CDR2 SVGIG (reference sequence). V shed 0 bases and J shed 5 bases, with 19 bases lying between them. CDR3 amino acids: CAWSVARTDTGTEAFF. CDR3 sequence (DNA): TGTGCCTGGAGTGTAGCTCGAACGGACACGGGTACTGAAGCTTTCTTT.

V and J are TRBV7-9 and TRBJ2-7, with D perhaps TRBD1 (6 bases). CDR1 is SEHNR and CDR2 is FQNEAQ in the germline V gene (reference sequence). Trimming cost V 2 bases and J 2 bases, with 10 bases left between them. CDR3 size: 14 residues. The CDR3: CASSLRAGAYEQYF. The CDR3 nucleotides are TGTGCCAGCAGCTTACGGGCAGGGGCCTACGAGCAGTACTTC.

The J gene is TRBJ1-5, the V gene TRBV6-6; D is unresolved. Trimming stripped 2 bases from V and 2 bases from J, with 13 bases between. Germline CDR1 is MNHNY and CDR2 is SVGAGI (reference sequence). The CDR3 has 16 amino acids. The CDR3 DNA follows: TGTGCCAGCAGTTACAACAGACACGACGGCAATCAGCCCCAGCATTTT. It yields the protein CASSYNRHDGNQPQHF.

This clone was seen only once. V is TRBV28 and J is TRBJ1-6, with D maybe TRBD1 (6 bases). The V and J ends lost 7 bases and 9 bases respectively, with 19 bases between them. The CDR3 consists of 15 residues. Per the germline V gene, CDR1 is MDHEN and CDR2 is SYDVKM. CDR3 DNA sequence: TGTGCCAGCACGGCCTGGGGGGGCGCAGGTTCACCCCTCCACTTT. Residues: CASTAWGGAGSPLHF.

The V call is TRBV6-4, the J call TRBJ2-1; TRBD2 aligns across 9 bases. The J segment lost 8 bases and the V segment lost 2 bases, leaving 7 bases of the junction unmatched. In germline, CDR1 is MRHNA, CDR2 SNTAGT. This CDR3 contains 15 residues. In nucleotides, the CDR3 is TGTGCCAGCAGTGACGGCGGGGGGGCCTCCGATGAGCAGTTCTTC. The encoded protein is CASSDGGGASDEQFF.

This rearrangement joins TRBV5-4 to TRBJ2-4; 8 nucleotides line up with TRBD1. The CDR3 runs to 17 residues. The germline gives CDR1 SGHNT, CDR2 YYREEE (reference sequence). With 4 bases clipped from V and 4 bases from J, the junction kept 13 bases outside the gene matches. Written as DNA, the CDR3 is TGTGCCAGCAGCAAATCACAGGACAGGGCAGGTAAAAACATTCAGTACTTC. Its protein is CASSKSQDRAGKNIQYF.

The chain joins TRBV5-4 to TRBJ2-3, with D possibly being TRBD2 (6 bases). The germline gives CDR1 SGHNT, CDR2 YYREEE (reference sequence). CDR3 length: 16 residues. V was pared by 3 bases and J by 2 bases, with 16 bases between. CDR3 nucleotides: TGTGCCAGCAGCTCCCCTGGGCGGGGCGCCACAGATACGCAGTATTTT. Its protein is CASSSPGRGATDTQYF.

J is TRBJ2-3 and V is TRBV6-5; D remains unclear. Germline CDR1 and CDR2: MNHEY and SVGAGI. The CDR3 consists of 14 residues. With 2 bases removed from V and 6 bases from J, the gap between germline ends came to 12 bases. The DNA of the CDR3 is TGTGCCAGCAGTTACCTTGGTGTTCAGGATACGCAGTATTTT. Translation: CASSYLGVQDTQYF.

The rearrangement links TRBV11-3 to TRBJ2-2; maybe TRBD1 (5 bases). Germline CDR1 SGHNT, CDR2 YENEEA. The V end was cut by 5 bases, the J end by 1 base, with 20 bases between. This CDR3 region has 18 residues. The CDR3 sequence: CASSPQGWNRQNTGELFF. Written as DNA, the CDR3 is TGTGCCAGCAGCCCTCAGGGTTGGAACAGACAGAACACCGGGGAGCTGTTTTTT.

The chain uses TRBV19 and TRBJ2-5, with 7 nucleotides matching TRBD2. The junction had 10 bases not matched to a gene; V was cut back by 2 bases and J by 4 bases. The CDR3 is 16 residues long. CDR1 LNHDA and CDR2 SQIVND come from the germline V gene (reference sequence). DNA for the CDR3: TGTGCCAGTAGTATATCGGCAATCGGCGGGAGAGAGACCCAGTACTTC. Protein: CASSISAIGGRETQYF.

The CDR3 DNA is TGTGCCAGCAGTGGAGGGACGTACAACTATGGCTACACCTTC. Translation: CASSGGTYNYGYTF. This chain connects TRBV6-6 to TRBJ1-2; possible D gene TRBD1, 5 bases. The CDR3 has 14 amino acids. Trimming took 5 bases from V and 2 from J, leaving 12 bases between them. The V gene's germline CDR1 is MNHNY and CDR2 SVGAGI (reference sequence).

The CDR3 nucleotides read TGTGCCAGCAGCTTAGTCCTGGGCGGGGGGGCCGGCTCCTACAATGAGCAGTTCTTC. It codes for CASSLVLGGGAGSYNEQFF. The rearrangement uses TRBV7-9 and TRBJ2-1, with 9 positions matching TRBD2. The CDR3 extends over 19 amino acids. V trimming: 1 base; J trimming: 0 bases; junction bases outside the gene matches: 10. Per germline, CDR1 SEHNR and CDR2 FQNEAQ (reference sequence).

The chain links TRBV5-8 to TRBJ2-1; 8 bases map to TRBD2. With V trimmed by 4 bases and J by 4 bases, 10 bases remained unmatched. The CDR3 loop spans 16 amino acids. The germline gives CDR1 SGHTS, CDR2 YDEGEE. This CDR3 reads CASSHGLVAGYNEQFF. The CDR3 DNA reads as TGTGCCAGCAGCCACGGCTTAGTAGCGGGGTACAATGAGCAGTTCTTC.

The rearrangement links TRBV5-1 to TRBJ1-2; TRBD1 might be the D (5 bases). Trimming pared 4 bases from V and 4 bases from J, leaving 20 bases between. The length of the CDR3 is 16 residues. CDR1 and CDR2 (germline): SGHRS, YFSETQ. CDR3 in amino acids: CASSNGAPGDGYGYTF. CDR3 coding DNA: TGCGCCAGCAGCAACGGGGCACCGGGGGATGGCTATGGCTACACCTTC.

In this sample, this clone turned up once. This sequence joins TRBV27 and TRBJ2-1; 10 bases line up with TRBD2. Per the germline V gene, CDR1 is MNHEY and CDR2 is SMNVEV (reference sequence). Germline trimming cut 6 bases from V and 8 bases from J; bases unmatched to any gene: 7. CDR3 size: 14 residues. CDR3 DNA: TGTGCCAGCAGCGAGCGGGAGGGTAACTATGAGCAGTTCTTC. Amino acids: CASSEREGNYEQFF.

This clone was seen only once. The gene calls are TRBV5-1 and TRBJ2-7; weak D call: TRBD2 (5 bases). V lost 5 bases and J lost 0, with 12 bases in between. Germline CDR1 SGHRS, CDR2 YFSETQ. The CDR3 is made up of 14 amino acids. In nucleotides, the CDR3 is TGCGCCAGCAGAGTCGAAGCGGACTCCTACGAGCAGTACTTC. Translated: CASRVEADSYEQYF.

The chain is built from TRBV30 and TRBJ2-1; the D gene is possibly TRBD2 (7 bases). The germline V gene has CDR1 GTSNPN and CDR2 SVGIG (reference sequence). V shed 5 bases and J shed 6 bases, with 20 bases lying between them. The CDR3 sequence is 15 residues long. The CDR3 loop is CAWLPGGGWGNEQFF. The CDR3, as DNA: TGTGCCTGGTTGCCTGGGGGGGGCTGGGGCAATGAGCAGTTCTTC.

This clone was detected once. The V and J genes are TRBV5-5 and TRBJ1-5; no clear D gene. CDR1 and CDR2 from the germline V gene are SGHKS and YYEKEE (reference sequence). The germline V and J ends were trimmed by 0 bases and 2 bases, with 15 bases remaining between them. The length of the CDR3 is 17 residues. In nucleotides, the CDR3 is TGTGCCAGCAGCTTGGCGATATCGCCCGGGGGCAATCAGCCCCAGCATTTT. Its translation: CASSLAISPGGNQPQHF.

As DNA, the CDR3 is TGCGCCAGCACCCTAGCAGAACAGAACACCGGGGAGCTGTTTTTT. Translating gives CASTLAEQNTGELFF. The rearrangement joins TRBV5-1 to TRBJ2-2; TRBD2 might be the D (5 bases). CDR3 size: 15 residues. Germline CDR1 and CDR2: SGHRS and YFSETQ. V dropped 6 bases and J dropped 1 base, with 13 bases sitting between them.

The chain has TRBV5-8 and TRBJ1-5; D ambiguous. Trimming removed 0 bases at V and 2 bases at J, with 9 bases between. The CDR3 loop spans 15 amino acids. CDR1 is SGHTS and CDR2 is YDEGEE in the germline V gene. Here the CDR3 DNA reads TGTGCCAGCAGCTTGGCCGGTACCCGCAATCAGCCCCAGCATTTT. Residues: CASSLAGTRNQPQHF.

The chain joins TRBV18 to TRBJ2-7; TRBD1 agrees at 9 bases. This CDR3 has 15 amino acids. J was trimmed by 7 bases and V by 2 bases; bases with no gene match: 9. Germline loops: CDR1 KGHSH, CDR2 LQKENI. The CDR3 bases are TGTGCCAGCTCACCAGGGGGGACAGGGTCTTTTGAGCAGTACTTC. Protein: CASSPGGTGSFEQYF.

This sequence joins TRBV4-1 and TRBJ2-1; 10 bases map to TRBD2. Germline lookup yields CDR1 MGHRA and CDR2 YSYEKL. V trimming: 4 bases; J trimming: 10 bases; junction bases outside the gene matches: 4. This CDR3 has 13 residues. The CDR3 sequence: CASSRPTSGEQFF. The CDR3 DNA reads TGCGCCAGCAGCCGCCCGACTAGCGGGGAGCAGTTCTTC.

The chain uses TRBV18 and TRBJ2-2; possibly TRBD1 for D (6 bases). Trimming shortened V by 3 bases and J by 8 bases, and 16 bases separated the two germline ends. The CDR3 spans 15 residues. The V gene's germline CDR1 is KGHSH and CDR2 LQKENI. This CDR3 is CASSPDRHSPGELFF. DNA of the CDR3: TGTGCCAGCTCACCGGACAGACACTCACCGGGGGAGCTGTTTTTT.

The chain uses TRBV7-2 and TRBJ2-7; 7 bases match TRBD1. The J segment lost 3 bases and the V segment lost 3 bases, leaving 2 bases of the junction unmatched. The CDR3 extends over 13 amino acids. Germline lookup yields CDR1 SGHTA and CDR2 FQGNSA. The CDR3 loop reads CASSFRQGYEQYF. The CDR3 region has the DNA TGTGCCAGCAGCTTCCGACAGGGCTACGAGCAGTACTTC.

The V and J genes are TRBV13 and TRBJ2-7; TRBD1 agrees at 11 bases. The CDR3 has 17 residues. Germline loops: CDR1 PRHDT, CDR2 FYEKMQ (reference sequence). The J segment lost 0 bases and the V segment lost 1 base, leaving 5 bases of the junction unmatched. This chain's CDR3 is CASSLDLGTGGSYEQYF. CDR3 nucleotides: TGTGCCAGCAGCTTAGATCTTGGGACAGGGGGCTCCTACGAGCAGTACTTC.